The 18 T cell receptor beta chains reported below all come from one sample, sequenced in a study of shared clonotypes between healthy human individuals. Assay used: immunoSEQ multiplex PCR; TCRdb lists only in-frame clones, some missing. This sample carries 950,000 to 1,100,000 clones, roughly 80% of them seen once, and the ten largest clones take 1.4%. Input material: memory CD4+ T cells sorted from blood. Subset meaning: CD45RA-negative fraction. Receptors originate from a man younger than 35 in good health.

CDR3: CASSPGVVLSFDEQFF. Here the CDR3 DNA reads TGCGCCAGCAGCCCGGGGGTCGTTCTGAGTTTCGATGAGCAGTTCTTC. This rearrangement joins TRBV5-1 to TRBJ2-1, with TRBD2 as a possible D gene (6 bases). The CDR3 length is 16 residues. Germline V gene sequence: CDR1 SGHRS, CDR2 YFSETQ. Trimming removed 4 bases at V and 8 bases at J, with 22 bases between.

V and J are TRBV9 and TRBJ2-7, with D possibly being TRBD2 (5 bases). V was trimmed by 2 bases and J by 5 bases, leaving 11 bases between them. This CDR3 contains 13 residues. CDR1 SGDLS and CDR2 YYNGEE come from the germline V gene. For the CDR3, the DNA is TGTGCCAGCAGCGTGGCTAGCACCCACGAGCAGTACTTC. Translated: CASSVASTHEQYF. Drawing the rest from reference TRBV9 and TRBJ2-7, the complete variable domain is DSGVTQTPKHLITATGQRVTLRCSPRSGDLSVYWYQQSLDQGLQFLIQYYNGEERAKGNILERFSAQQFPDLHSELNLSSLELGDSALYFCASSVASTHEQYFGPGTRLTVT.

J is TRBJ2-3 and V is TRBV11-2, with TRBD1 identical over 8 bases. CDR1 is SGHAT and CDR2 is FQNNGV in the germline V gene. This CDR3 has 15 residues. Trimming cost V 0 bases and J 4 bases; bases outside gene matches: 3. The CDR3 DNA sequence: TGTGCCAGCAGCTTAGATCAGGGGGCGGCAGATACGCAGTATTTT. Encoded protein: CASSLDQGAADTQYF.

The rearrangement joins TRBV6-1 to TRBJ2-7; D may be TRBD1 (5 bases). With 9 bases removed from V and 3 bases from J, the gap between germline ends came to 15 bases. CDR3 length: 13 amino acids. CDR1 and CDR2 (germline): MNHNS, SASEGT. CDR3 nucleotides: TGTGCCAGTAGGGGTGCCGCCCTCTACGAGCAGTACTTC. Amino acid sequence: CASRGAALYEQYF.

The chain links TRBV4-1 to TRBJ2-7, with 9 positions matching TRBD1. After removal of 6 bases from V and 4 bases from J, the junction contained 7 bases not matched to a gene. Germline-derived CDR1 and CDR2 are MGHRA and YSYEKL. The CDR3 is 14 residues long. The CDR3 DNA reads as TGCGCCAGCAGGAATACAGGGGGCGGGTACGAGCAGTACTTC. It translates to CASRNTGGGYEQYF.

This clone was recorded a few times. The V gene is TRBV5-6, the J gene TRBJ2-7, with TRBD1 matching 9 bases. The J segment lost 4 bases and the V segment lost 4 bases, leaving 9 bases of the junction unmatched. This CDR3 has 15 amino acids. The germline CDR1 and CDR2 sequences are SGHDT and YYEEEE. DNA for the CDR3: TGTGCCAGCAGCAGGTTGGGACAGGGTCGGTACGAGCAGTACTTC. It translates to CASSRLGQGRYEQYF.

About this clone: One end of the junction is discordant with germline, which a read error may explain. The rearrangement uses TRBV5-4 and TRBJ2-5, with D unresolved. Germline values: CDR1 SGHNT, CDR2 YYREEE (reference sequence). There are 15 residues in the CDR3. The CDR3 bases are TGCGCCAGCAGCCAAGATTGGGGTTATGGAGAGACCCAGTACTTC. This encodes CASSQDWGYGETQYF. The whole variable domain, filled in from reference TRBV5-4 and TRBJ2-5, reads ETGVTQSPTHLIKTRGQQVTLRCSSQSGHNTVSWYQQALGQGPQFIFQYYREEENGRGNFPPRFSGLQFPNYSSELNVNALELDDSALYLCASSQDWGYGETQYFGPGTRLLVL.

The rearrangement joins TRBV12-5 to TRBJ2-6; possible D gene TRBD2, 5 bases. Per germline, CDR1 LGHNT and CDR2 FRNRAP. The V end lost 3 bases, the J end lost 3 bases, and 12 bases lay between the germline ends. The CDR3 has 16 residues. CDR3 sequence reads: CASGFPRGYGANVLTF. CDR3 DNA sequence: TGTGCTAGTGGTTTTCCCCGGGGTTATGGGGCCAACGTCCTGACTTTC.

The CDR3 protein is CASGLAGGNEQFF. In DNA form, the CDR3 reads TGTGCCAGCGGACTAGCGGGGGGAAATGAGCAGTTCTTC. The gene calls are TRBV9 and TRBJ2-1, with 14 bases identical to TRBD2. CDR1 is SGDLS, CDR2 YYNGEE, per germline. The CDR3 is 13 amino acids. The junction had 1 base not matched to a gene; V was cut back by 7 bases and J by 7 bases.

This clone was seen just once. The V call is TRBV19, the J call TRBJ2-7; TRBD2 might be the D (5 bases). Trimming left V 5 bases short and J 6 bases short, with 17 bases between. This CDR3 is built from 14 residues. The V gene's germline CDR1 is LNHDA and CDR2 SQIVND (reference sequence). The CDR3 is CASSERARVGEQYF. The CDR3, as DNA: TGTGCCAGTAGTGAGAGGGCAAGGGTGGGCGAGCAGTACTTC.

The chain employs TRBV29-1 and TRBJ2-7; D is uncertain. Germline CDR1 and CDR2: SQVTM and ANQGSEA. The ends were cut back, 4 bases at V and 3 bases at J, with 13 bases in the middle. The CDR3 extends over 13 amino acids. The CDR3: CSVVSSAFYEQYF. The CDR3 coding sequence is TGCAGCGTTGTTTCCAGTGCGTTCTACGAGCAGTACTTC.

The gene calls are TRBV30 and TRBJ2-1, with a tentative D call TRBD2 (5 bases). The CDR3 totals 13 residues. V gave up 3 bases and J gave up 4 bases, with 10 bases separating them. Looked up from germline, CDR1 is GTSNPN and CDR2 is SVGIG (reference sequence). The CDR3 nucleotides are TGTGCCTGGAGGCAGTCGGGATACAATGAGCAGTTCTTC. It specifies CAWRQSGYNEQFF. The full variable domain, completed using reference TRBV30 and TRBJ2-1, is SQTIHQWPATLVQPVGSPLSLECTVEGTSNPNLYWYRQAAGRGLQLLFYSVGIGQISSEVPQNLSASRPQDRQFILSSKKLLLSDSGFYLCAWRQSGYNEQFFGPGTRLTVL.

The chain uses TRBV18 and TRBJ1-2, with D possibly TRBD1 on 5 matching bases. V lost 3 bases and J 8 bases, leaving 25 bases between the germline ends. The CDR3 spans 17 residues. Looked up from germline, CDR1 is KGHSH and CDR2 is LQKENI. The CDR3 loop is CASSPSSGPAGSEGYTF. In nucleotides, the CDR3 is TGTGCCAGCTCACCGTCCTCCGGCCCGGCAGGGAGTGAAGGCTACACCTTC.

This chain joins TRBV5-1 and TRBJ2-1; D ambiguous. V lost 4 bases and J lost 0, with 14 bases in between. Germline V gene sequence: CDR1 SGHRS, CDR2 YFSETQ. The CDR3 totals 16 residues. The CDR3 protein is CASSRTSTRSYNEQFF. CDR3 nucleotides: TGCGCCAGCAGCCGCACGTCCACCCGCTCCTACAATGAGCAGTTCTTC.

This sequence joins TRBV7-6 and TRBJ2-3, with 7 positions matching TRBD1. CDR1 SGHVS and CDR2 FNYEAQ come from the germline V gene. CDR3 length: 15 amino acids. J lost 4 bases, V lost 6 bases, and 10 bases had no gene match. CDR3 in amino acids: CASSMNRGGSDTQYF. As DNA, the CDR3 is TGTGCCAGCAGTATGAACAGGGGTGGCTCAGATACGCAGTATTTT.

V and J are TRBV18 and TRBJ1-1; D gene unclear. The CDR3 contains 12 residues. The ends were cut back, 6 bases at V and 0 bases at J, with 5 bases in the middle. Germline V gene sequence: CDR1 KGHSH, CDR2 LQKENI. The CDR3 here is CASSGMNTEAFF. As DNA, the CDR3 is TGTGCCAGCTCGGGAATGAACACTGAAGCTTTCTTT. Variable domain in full (rest from reference TRBV18 and TRBJ1-1): NAGVMQNPRHLVRRRGQEARLRCSPMKGHSHVYWYRQLPEEGLKFMVYLQKENIIDESGMPKERFSAEFPKEGPSILRIQQVVRGDSAAYFCASSGMNTEAFFGQGTRLTVV.

The chain couples TRBV10-1 to TRBJ2-3; TRBD2 might be the D (6 bases). This CDR3 is 13 amino acids long. V was cut by 8 bases and J by 2 bases, with 11 bases left in between. The germline CDR1 and CDR2 sequences are WNHNN and SYGVQD (reference sequence). The CDR3 DNA reads as TGCGCCAGCGGGGGACTGAACACAGATACGCAGTATTTT. Amino acids: CASGGLNTDTQYF.

The chain carries TRBV5-6 and TRBJ2-7; D not certain. The length of the CDR3 is 14 residues. Trimming took 1 base from V and 6 from J, leaving 14 bases between them. The germline CDR1 and CDR2 sequences are SGHDT and YYEEEE. The CDR3 coding sequence is TGTGCCAGCAGCTTGTGGATGGGGAAGGGCGAGCAGTACTTC. Amino acid sequence: CASSLWMGKGEQYF.